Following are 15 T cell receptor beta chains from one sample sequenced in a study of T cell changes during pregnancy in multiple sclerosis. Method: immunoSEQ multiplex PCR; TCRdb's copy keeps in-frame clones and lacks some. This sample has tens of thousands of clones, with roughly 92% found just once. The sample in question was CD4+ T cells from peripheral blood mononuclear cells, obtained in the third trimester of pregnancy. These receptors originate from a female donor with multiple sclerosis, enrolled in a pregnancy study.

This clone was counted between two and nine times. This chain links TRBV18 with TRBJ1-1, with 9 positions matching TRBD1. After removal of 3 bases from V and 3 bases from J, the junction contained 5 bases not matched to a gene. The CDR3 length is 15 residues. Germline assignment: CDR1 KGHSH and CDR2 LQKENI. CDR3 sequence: CASSPTTGGDTEAFF. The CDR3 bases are TGTGCCAGCTCACCTACTACAGGGGGCGACACTGAAGCTTTCTTT.

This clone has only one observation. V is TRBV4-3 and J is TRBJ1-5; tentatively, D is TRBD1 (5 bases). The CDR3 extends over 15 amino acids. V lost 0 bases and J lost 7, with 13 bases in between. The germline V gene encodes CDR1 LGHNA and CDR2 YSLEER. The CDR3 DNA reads TGCGCCAGCAGCCAAGATCCGGGGGTTAGACAGCCCCAGCATTTT. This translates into CASSQDPGVRQPQHF.

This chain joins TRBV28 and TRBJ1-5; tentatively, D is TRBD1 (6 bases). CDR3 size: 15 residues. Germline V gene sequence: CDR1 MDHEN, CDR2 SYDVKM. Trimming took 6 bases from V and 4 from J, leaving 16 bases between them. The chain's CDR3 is CASRLGGEPNQPQHF. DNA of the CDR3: TGTGCCAGCAGGCTAGGGGGGGAACCTAATCAGCCCCAGCATTTT.

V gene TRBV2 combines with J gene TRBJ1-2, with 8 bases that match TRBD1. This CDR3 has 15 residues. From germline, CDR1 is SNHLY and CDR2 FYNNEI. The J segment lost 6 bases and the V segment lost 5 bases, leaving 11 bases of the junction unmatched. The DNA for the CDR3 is TGTGCCAGCAGTAAAAGCCTACAGGGGGGAGATGGCTACACCTTC. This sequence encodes CASSKSLQGGDGYTF.

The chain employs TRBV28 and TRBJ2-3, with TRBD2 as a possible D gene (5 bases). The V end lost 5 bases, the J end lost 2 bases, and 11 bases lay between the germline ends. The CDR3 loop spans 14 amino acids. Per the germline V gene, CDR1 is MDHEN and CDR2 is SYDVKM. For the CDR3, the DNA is TGTGCCAGCAGTGCGCCGGGATTCACAGATACGCAGTATTTT. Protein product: CASSAPGFTDTQYF.

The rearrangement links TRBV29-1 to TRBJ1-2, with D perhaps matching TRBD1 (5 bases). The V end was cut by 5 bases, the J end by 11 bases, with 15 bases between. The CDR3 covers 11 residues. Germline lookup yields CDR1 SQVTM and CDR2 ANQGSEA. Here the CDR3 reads CSVLSGMRYTF. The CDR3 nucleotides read TGCAGCGTTTTATCAGGGATGAGGTACACCTTC.

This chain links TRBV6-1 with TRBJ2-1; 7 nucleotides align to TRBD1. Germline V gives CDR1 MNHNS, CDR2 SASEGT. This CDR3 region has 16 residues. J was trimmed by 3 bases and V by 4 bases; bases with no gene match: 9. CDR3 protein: CASSGRTGIYYNEQFF. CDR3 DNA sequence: TGTGCCAGCAGTGGAAGGACAGGTATCTACTACAATGAGCAGTTCTTC.

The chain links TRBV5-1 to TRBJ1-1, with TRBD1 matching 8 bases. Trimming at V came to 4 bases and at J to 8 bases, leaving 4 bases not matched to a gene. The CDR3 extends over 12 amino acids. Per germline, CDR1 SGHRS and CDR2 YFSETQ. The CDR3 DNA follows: TGCGCCAGCAGCACCCGACAGGGGGAAGCTTTCTTT. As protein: CASSTRQGEAFF.

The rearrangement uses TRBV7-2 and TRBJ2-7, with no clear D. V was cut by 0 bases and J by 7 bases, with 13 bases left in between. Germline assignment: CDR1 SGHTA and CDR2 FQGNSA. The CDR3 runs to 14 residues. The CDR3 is CASSLAQAFREQYF. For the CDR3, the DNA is TGTGCCAGCAGCTTAGCTCAGGCTTTTCGGGAGCAGTACTTC.

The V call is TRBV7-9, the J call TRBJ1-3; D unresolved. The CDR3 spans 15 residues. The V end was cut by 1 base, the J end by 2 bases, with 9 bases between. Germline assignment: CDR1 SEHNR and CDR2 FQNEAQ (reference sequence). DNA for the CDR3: TGTGCCAGCAGCTTAGTCGCTACTGCTGGAAACACCATATATTTT. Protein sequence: CASSLVATAGNTIYF.

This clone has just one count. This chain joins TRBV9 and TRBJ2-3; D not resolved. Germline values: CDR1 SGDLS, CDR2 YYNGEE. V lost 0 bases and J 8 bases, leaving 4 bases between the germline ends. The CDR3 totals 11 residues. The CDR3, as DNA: TGTGCCAGCAGCGTAGCGGGTACGCAGTATTTT. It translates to CASSVAGTQYF. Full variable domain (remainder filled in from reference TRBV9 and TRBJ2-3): DSGVTQTPKHLITATGQRVTLRCSPRSGDLSVYWYQQSLDQGLQFLIQYYNGEERAKGNILERFSAQQFPDLHSELNLSSLELGDSALYFCASSVAGTQYFGPGTRLTVL.

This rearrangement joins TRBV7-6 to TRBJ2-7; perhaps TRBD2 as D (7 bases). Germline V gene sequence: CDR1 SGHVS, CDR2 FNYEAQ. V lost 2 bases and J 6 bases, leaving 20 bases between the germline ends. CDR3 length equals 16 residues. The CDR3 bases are TGTGCCAGCAGCTTAAGGGGGGGAGCTGAGGGGGGCGAGCAGTACTTC. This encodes CASSLRGGAEGGEQYF.

The CDR3 reads CASSLDFRLADYNEQFF. CDR3 sequence (DNA): TGTGCCAGCAGCTTGGATTTTCGGCTAGCGGACTACAATGAGCAGTTCTTC. The chain joins TRBV5-4 to TRBJ2-1, with TRBD2 matching 7 bases. Germline assignment: CDR1 SGHNT and CDR2 YYREEE (reference sequence). There are 17 residues in the CDR3. V was clipped by 0 bases and J by 3 bases; unmatched bases: 9.

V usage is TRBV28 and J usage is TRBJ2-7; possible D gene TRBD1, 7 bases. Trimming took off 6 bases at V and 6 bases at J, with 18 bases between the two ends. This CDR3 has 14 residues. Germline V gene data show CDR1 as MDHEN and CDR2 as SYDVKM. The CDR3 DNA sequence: TGTGCCAGCAGCCTCGTTGGAGGGGGCCTCGAGCAGTACTTC. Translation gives CASSLVGGGLEQYF.

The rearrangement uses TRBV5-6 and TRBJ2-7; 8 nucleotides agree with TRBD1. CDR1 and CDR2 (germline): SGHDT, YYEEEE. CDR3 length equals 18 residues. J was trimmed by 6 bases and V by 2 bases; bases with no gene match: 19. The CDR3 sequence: CASSFVSGGISPDSEQYF. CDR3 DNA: TGTGCCAGCAGCTTCGTTTCAGGGGGCATTTCCCCAGACAGCGAGCAGTACTTC. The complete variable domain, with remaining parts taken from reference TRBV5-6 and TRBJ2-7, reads DAGVTQSPTHLIKTRGQQVTLRCSPKSGHDTVSWYQQALGQGPQFIFQYYEEEERQRGNFPDRFSGHQFPNYSSELNVNALLLGDSALYLCASSFVSGGISPDSEQYFGPGTRLTVT.